The 2 T cell receptor beta chains reported below all come from one sample, sequenced in a study of cytomegalovirus exposure and HLA in healthy donors. It was with 60 Vbeta and 13 Jbeta primers that the PCR ran. This table comes from immunoSEQ multiplex PCR, and its TCRdb copy is limited to in-frame clones, with some not included. This table has some 160,000 clones, 80% to 90% appearing once. Sequencing used PBMCs. These receptors originate from a boy aged 2-9 years in good health and CMV-seronegative.

The V gene is TRBV7-2, the J gene TRBJ1-4; a possible D gene is TRBD1 (5 bases). V lost 5 bases, J lost 8 bases, and 18 bases lay in between. This CDR3 is built from 15 residues. The germline V gene encodes CDR1 SGHTA and CDR2 FQGNSA. The CDR3 nucleotides read TGTGCCAGCAGCACCCGAGCGCAGGGTGGCGAAAAACTGTTTTTT. Its protein is CASSTRAQGGEKLFF. Full variable domain (missing parts from reference TRBV7-2 and TRBJ1-4): GAGVSQSPSNKVTEKGKDVELRCDPISGHTALYWYRQSLGQGLEFLIYFQGNSAPDKSGLPSDRFSAERTGGSVSTLTIQRTQQEDSAVYLCASSTRAQGGEKLFFGSGTQLSVL.

This chain links TRBV2 with TRBJ2-1, with TRBD2 matching 10 bases. CDR1 and CDR2 from the germline V gene are SNHLY and FYNNEI. The J segment lost 13 bases and the V segment lost 4 bases, leaving 7 bases of the junction unmatched. The CDR3 totals 13 residues. Here the CDR3 DNA reads TGTGCCAGCAGTGTCGCACTAGCGGGGAATCAGTTCTTC. Encoded protein: CASSVALAGNQFF.